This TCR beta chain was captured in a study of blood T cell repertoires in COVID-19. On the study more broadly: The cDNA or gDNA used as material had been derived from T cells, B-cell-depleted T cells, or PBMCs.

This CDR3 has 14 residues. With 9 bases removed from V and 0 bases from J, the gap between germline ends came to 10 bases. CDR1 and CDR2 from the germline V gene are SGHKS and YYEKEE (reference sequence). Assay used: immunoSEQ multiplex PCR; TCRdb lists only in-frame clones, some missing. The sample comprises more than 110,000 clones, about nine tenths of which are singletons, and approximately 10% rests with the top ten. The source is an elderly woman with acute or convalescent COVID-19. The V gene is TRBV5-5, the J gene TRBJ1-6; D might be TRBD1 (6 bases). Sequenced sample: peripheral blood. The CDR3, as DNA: TGTGCCACCGGACAGAGCTCCTATAATTCACCCCTCCACTTT. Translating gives CATGQSSYNSPLHF.